The next 30 T cell receptor beta chains were all read from a single sample in a study of radiotherapy plus CTLA-4 blockade in lung cancer. The table came from immunoSEQ multiplex PCR; TCRdb's copy has only in-frame clones and leaves some out. This sample has 50,000 to 65,000 clones, with about 85% found just once. Source: peripheral blood, taken from a patient treated with radiotherapy plus ipilimumab. The receptors derive from a human donor with non-small cell lung cancer who had a complete response to radiotherapy plus ipilimumab.

This chain joins TRBV11-2 and TRBJ1-1; D gene ambiguous. V gave up 0 bases and J gave up 4 bases, with 9 bases separating them. Per the germline V gene, CDR1 is SGHAT and CDR2 is FQNNGV. There are 14 residues in the CDR3. CDR3 protein: CASSLDRGATEAFF. The DNA of the CDR3 is TGTGCCAGCAGCTTAGATCGGGGAGCCACTGAAGCTTTCTTT.

In its sample, this clone was seen a few times. The rearrangement uses TRBV29-1 and TRBJ2-5; tentative D call: TRBD2 (6 bases). CDR1 is SQVTM, CDR2 ANQGSEA, per germline. The CDR3 extends over 16 amino acids. Trimming took off 5 bases at V and 5 bases at J, with 24 bases between the two ends. Here the CDR3 reads CSVLRGNGGGRETQYF. CDR3 in DNA: TGCAGCGTTCTCCGTGGGAATGGGGGAGGCCGGGAGACCCAGTACTTC.

This clone was seen a few times. The rearrangement joins TRBV10-2 to TRBJ2-7; 7 bases align to TRBD1. Germline CDR1 is WSHSY and CDR2 is SAAADI. The CDR3 is made up of 14 amino acids. The V and J ends lost 7 bases and 3 bases, in that order; junction bases with no gene match: 9. The CDR3 DNA is TGCGCCAGCAACGAGAGGGGACAGCACTACGAGCAGTACTTC. Its protein is CASNERGQHYEQYF.

This clone has more than one count but fewer than ten. V and J are TRBV5-6 and TRBJ1-5; a weak D match, TRBD1 (5 bases). Trimming left V 2 bases short and J 6 bases short, with 12 bases between. The CDR3 covers 14 residues. Germline assignment: CDR1 SGHDT and CDR2 YYEEEE. This CDR3 reads CASSLGSQGQPQHF. The CDR3 DNA reads TGTGCCAGCAGCTTAGGCAGTCAGGGTCAGCCCCAGCATTTT.

The table lists this clone with a count of one. The chain carries TRBV27 and TRBJ2-4; a possible D gene is TRBD1 (5 bases). This CDR3 contains 15 residues. The V gene's germline CDR1 is MNHEY and CDR2 SMNVEV (reference sequence). V gave up 6 bases and J gave up 0 bases, with 12 bases separating them. CDR3 loop: CASSEDILAKNIQYF. CDR3 in DNA: TGTGCCAGCAGCGAGGACATTTTAGCCAAAAACATTCAGTACTTC.

The CDR3 DNA reads TGCGCCAGCAGCCGCGGGGGACAGGGGGAAGGAAACACCATATATTTT. The encoded protein is CASSRGGQGEGNTIYF. The chain combines TRBV5-1 with TRBJ1-3; 11 bases are a match to TRBD1. Germline CDR1 reads SGHRS; CDR2 reads YFSETQ. J gave up 4 bases and V 4 bases, and 7 bases lay outside the gene matches. The CDR3 consists of 16 residues.

The genes are TRBV7-9 and TRBJ2-3; 7 nucleotides line up with TRBD2. The CDR3 contains 15 residues. Germline V lookup: CDR1 SEHNR, CDR2 FQNEAQ (reference sequence). J lost 1 base, V lost 7 bases, and 8 bases had no gene match. The CDR3 DNA sequence: TGTGCCAGCAAGTATCGGGGGGTCGGCACAGATACGCAGTATTTT. Translated: CASKYRGVGTDTQYF. Based on the CDR3 plus reference TRBV7-9 and TRBJ2-3, the full variable domain is DTGVSQNPRHKITKRGQNVTFRCDPISEHNRLYWYRQTLGQGPEFLTYFQNEAQLEKSRLLSDRFSAERPKGSFSTLEIQRTEQGDSAMYLCASKYRGVGTDTQYFGPGTRLTVL.

This clone was found once. The CDR3 DNA is TGTGCCAGCAGCTCCGGGACAGGGCGAGGCCAGCCCCAGCATTTT. Amino acid sequence: CASSSGTGRGQPQHF. The genes are TRBV7-9 and TRBJ1-5; the match to TRBD1 covers 9 bases. The CDR3 has 15 amino acids. CDR1 SEHNR and CDR2 FQNEAQ come from the germline V gene (reference sequence). J lost 7 bases, V lost 4 bases, and 8 bases had no gene match.

This clone was seen only once. The genes are TRBV5-4 and TRBJ1-4, with a possible D match to TRBD1 (6 bases). Trimming took 2 bases from V and 3 from J, leaving 11 bases between them. Germline V lookup: CDR1 SGHNT, CDR2 YYREEE (reference sequence). The CDR3 runs to 15 residues. The CDR3 DNA is TGTGCCAGCAGCTTATCGGACAGATCTAATGAAAAACTGTTTTTT. It codes for CASSLSDRSNEKLFF.

The rearrangement uses TRBV18 and TRBJ2-5, with D perhaps TRBD2 (6 bases). The length of the CDR3 is 16 residues. The V gene lost 4 bases and the J gene lost 5 bases, with 20 bases spanning the gap. Germline CDR1 reads KGHSH; CDR2 reads LQKENI. The CDR3, as DNA: TGTGCCAGCTCACTTTACCCCCCCGGCCGGGGGGAGACCCAGTACTTC. Encoded protein: CASSLYPPGRGETQYF.

This chain joins TRBV11-2 and TRBJ1-2; 10 bases line up with TRBD1. V was pared by 5 bases and J by 8 bases, with 8 bases of the junction left unmatched. The CDR3 loop spans 14 amino acids. Looked up from germline, CDR1 is SGHAT and CDR2 is FQNNGV. As DNA, the CDR3 is TGTGCCAGCAGCCCTAGTAGACAGGGGGCGGGCTACACCTTC. Translation: CASSPSRQGAGYTF.

The chain carries TRBV4-1 and TRBJ2-1; 7 nucleotides align to TRBD2. Germline CDR1 reads MGHRA; CDR2 reads YSYEKL. Trimming removed 1 base from V and 7 bases from J; junction bases left unmatched: 7. The CDR3 has 15 amino acids. The chain's CDR3 is CASSQAQREVNEQFF. CDR3 nucleotides: TGCGCCAGCAGCCAAGCCCAGCGGGAAGTTAATGAGCAGTTCTTC.

This clone was observed a handful of times. The V call is TRBV15, the J call TRBJ1-4; D is ambiguous. V dropped 1 base and J dropped 5 bases, with 8 bases sitting between them. Per germline, CDR1 LNHNV and CDR2 YYDKDF (reference sequence). The CDR3 has 14 amino acids. The chain's CDR3 is CATSRGQKNEKLFF. The CDR3 region has the DNA TGTGCCACCAGCAGAGGGCAGAAAAATGAAAAACTGTTTTTT.

The chain is built from TRBV4-1 and TRBJ1-4, with TRBD1 as a possible D gene (5 bases). V shed 5 bases and J shed 0 bases, with 16 bases lying between them. The CDR3 is 17 amino acids. Germline V gene lookup returns CDR1 MGHRA and CDR2 YSYEKL. Here the CDR3 reads CASSLGRTPATNEKLFF. CDR3 nucleotide sequence: TGCGCCAGCAGCTTGGGGCGGACACCTGCAACTAATGAAAAACTGTTTTTT.

This clone has a single count. The chain carries TRBV11-2 and TRBJ1-1; TRBD1 matches 8 bases. CDR3 length: 15 amino acids. Looked up from germline, CDR1 is SGHAT and CDR2 is FQNNGV. With V trimmed by 1 base and J by 3 bases, 4 bases remained unmatched. The CDR3 region has the DNA TGTGCCAGCAGCTTAGCAGGGGGCGCCTACACTGAAGCTTTCTTT. Protein sequence: CASSLAGGAYTEAFF.

The V gene is TRBV11-2, the J gene TRBJ1-4, with 11 bases identical to TRBD1. The germline gives CDR1 SGHAT, CDR2 FQNNGV. J lost 3 bases, V lost 4 bases, and 4 bases had no gene match. The CDR3 sequence is 16 residues long. This CDR3 reads CASSSGQGAANEKLFF. The CDR3 nucleotides are TGTGCCAGCAGCTCCGGACAGGGGGCGGCTAATGAAAAACTGTTTTTT.

This chain connects TRBV5-5 to TRBJ2-7; D may be TRBD2 (7 bases). The V gene's germline CDR1 is SGHKS and CDR2 YYEKEE (reference sequence). V lost 3 bases to trimming and J lost 0 bases, with 19 bases between them. The CDR3 spans 17 residues. The CDR3 is CASSWGGPGESSYEQYV. As DNA, the CDR3 is TGTGCCAGCAGCTGGGGGGGCCCGGGGGAAAGCTCCTACGAGCAGTACGTC.

With respect to this clone: Relative to the germline gene, one junction end is altered; a read error may explain this. The V and J genes are TRBV5-1 and TRBJ2-3; 14 positions match TRBD2. CDR1 SGHRS and CDR2 YFSETQ come from the germline V gene. The CDR3 totals 18 residues. The CDR3 loop reads CASSPPGLAGAPTDAQYF. The CDR3 region has the DNA TGCGCCAGCAGCCCCCCGGGACTAGCGGGGGCCCCCACAGATGCGCAGTATTTT.

The gene calls are TRBV19 and TRBJ2-5, with no clear D. Trimming cost V 5 bases and J 0 bases, with 7 bases left between them. The CDR3 totals 13 residues. Germline V lookup: CDR1 LNHDA, CDR2 SQIVND (reference sequence). CDR3 sequence reads: CASSLTHQETQYF. Written as DNA, the CDR3 is TGTGCCAGTAGTCTGACTCACCAAGAGACCCAGTACTTC.

CDR3 nucleotides: TGTGCCAGTAGTATCTCCAGGGCGAACTATGGCTACACCTTC. Protein sequence: CASSISRANYGYTF. This chain links TRBV19 with TRBJ1-2; TRBD1 is a possible D gene (5 bases). This CDR3 is 14 amino acids long. Looked up from germline, CDR1 is LNHDA and CDR2 is SQIVND (reference sequence). Trimming stripped 3 bases from V and 2 bases from J, with 10 bases between.

The chain's CDR3 is CASCGAASGRGEQFF. In nucleotides, the CDR3 is TGTGCCAGCTGTGGTGCTGCTAGCGGGAGAGGTGAGCAGTTCTTC. V and J are TRBV2 and TRBJ2-1, with TRBD2 matching over 10 bases. With 8 bases clipped from V and 9 bases from J, the junction kept 13 bases outside the gene matches. The CDR3 length is 15 residues. Looked up from germline, CDR1 is SNHLY and CDR2 is FYNNEI.

The chain carries TRBV10-1 and TRBJ2-3; D possibly corresponds to TRBD2 (6 bases). The CDR3 has 14 residues. CDR1 is WNHNN, CDR2 SYGVQD, per germline (reference sequence). V was clipped by 5 bases and J by 2 bases, with 11 bases between them. For the CDR3, the DNA is TGCGCCAGCAGTTTGGGCGGGAACACAGATACGCAGTATTTT. This encodes CASSLGGNTDTQYF.

V and J are TRBV11-2 and TRBJ1-2, with D hard to call. The V and J ends lost 5 bases and 4 bases respectively, with 11 bases between them. This CDR3 region has 13 residues. Germline V gene data show CDR1 as SGHAT and CDR2 as FQNNGV. DNA of the CDR3: TGTGCCAGCAGCCCAGGCGTTGGCTATGGCTACACCTTC. Protein sequence: CASSPGVGYGYTF.

This clone was seen a few times. V and J are TRBV5-4 and TRBJ2-4; 8 bases fit TRBD2. The CDR3 totals 16 residues. Germline lookup yields CDR1 SGHNT and CDR2 YYREEE (reference sequence). After removal of 4 bases from V and 0 bases from J, the junction contained 6 bases not matched to a gene. CDR3 in amino acids: CASSPGGGLAKNIQYF. As DNA, the CDR3 is TGTGCCAGCAGCCCCGGCGGGGGGTTAGCCAAAAACATTCAGTACTTC.

The chain recombines TRBV27 with TRBJ2-2; D gene unclear. This CDR3 contains 14 residues. Deletions cut 4 bases from V and 4 bases from J, with 10 bases between. Germline V lookup: CDR1 MNHEY, CDR2 SMNVEV (reference sequence). In nucleotides, the CDR3 is TGTGCCAGCAGTTCACTCCCTTCCACCGGGGAGCTGTTTTTT. It is translated as CASSSLPSTGELFF.

V gene TRBV10-3 combines with J gene TRBJ2-5; TRBD1 matches 8 bases. Germline assignment: CDR1 ENHRY and CDR2 SYGVKD. CDR3 length: 15 amino acids. V trimming: 3 bases; J trimming: 4 bases; junction bases outside the gene matches: 7. The CDR3 DNA reads TGTGCCATCAGTGAAGTTCAACAGGGGGGAGAGACCCAGTACTTC. This encodes CAISEVQQGGETQYF.

The rearrangement links TRBV9 to TRBJ1-4, with 10 positions matching TRBD1. The CDR3 totals 14 residues. V was clipped by 4 bases and J by 8 bases; unmatched bases: 5. From germline, CDR1 is SGDLS and CDR2 YYNGEE. CDR3 DNA sequence: TGTGCCAGCAGCCGGGACAGGGGCAGGGAAAAACTGTTTTTT. Amino acids: CASSRDRGREKLFF.

The chain links TRBV10-3 to TRBJ2-2; TRBD1 matches at 9 bases. CDR3 size: 15 residues. In germline, CDR1 is ENHRY, CDR2 SYGVKD. J gave up 3 bases and V 7 bases, and 6 bases lay outside the gene matches. The CDR3 nucleotides are TGTGCCATCAAAATCGGGACAGGGTACACCGGGGAGCTGTTTTTT. Translating it yields CAIKIGTGYTGELFF.

The chain employs TRBV5-1 and TRBJ2-7; D might be TRBD2 (5 bases). This CDR3 spans 16 amino acids. Germline values: CDR1 SGHRS, CDR2 YFSETQ. The V gene lost 0 bases and the J gene lost 4 bases, with 17 bases spanning the gap. In DNA, the CDR3 is TGCGCCAGCAGCTTGGTCCCCCCCGGGATGGTGTACGAGCAGTACTTC. Translating it yields CASSLVPPGMVYEQYF.

The chain has TRBV6-1 and TRBJ2-5; TRBD2 matches at 12 bases. CDR1 and CDR2 (germline): MNHNS, SASEGT. The length of the CDR3 is 15 residues. Germline trimming cut 4 bases from V and 5 bases from J; bases unmatched to any gene: 5. The CDR3 loop reads CASSAGTSGRETQYF. CDR3 DNA: TGTGCCAGCAGTGCCGGGACTAGCGGGCGGGAGACCCAGTACTTC.